The 22 T cell receptor beta chains given below trace back to one sample, sequenced in a study of shared clonotypes between healthy human individuals. TCRdb's table, derived via immunoSEQ multiplex PCR, lists solely in-frame clones and lacks some. The sample contains some 1.5 million clones, 95% to 99% of which appear only once. Sequencing was carried out using naive CD4+ T cells sorted from blood. Subset here: CD45RA+ positively selected. Receptors were obtained from a man aged 25-45 years in good health.

This chain connects TRBV5-6 to TRBJ2-3; the D gene could be TRBD1 or TRBD2 (5 bases each). Germline values: CDR1 SGHDT, CDR2 YYEEEE. CDR3 length: 13 amino acids. Trimming removed 4 bases from V and 4 bases from J, with 10 bases in between. The CDR3 DNA sequence: TGTGCCAGCAGCCCGAGGGGTTCAGATACGCAGTATTTT. It is translated as CASSPRGSDTQYF.

The V call is TRBV7-8, the J call TRBJ2-7, with TRBD2 matching 13 bases. Looked up from germline, CDR1 is SGHVS and CDR2 is FQNEAQ. Trimming at V came to 3 bases and at J to 7 bases, leaving 9 bases not matched to a gene. The CDR3 totals 16 residues. CDR3 residues: CASSFYLPGLAGEQYF. The CDR3 DNA sequence: TGTGCCAGCAGCTTCTATCTCCCGGGACTAGCGGGGGAGCAGTACTTC.

The CDR3, as DNA: TGTGCCACCACGAGTAAATCCCCGGCCAAGCGGTATGGCTACACCTTC. It encodes CATTSKSPAKRYGYTF. The V call is TRBV19, the J call TRBJ1-2; no reliable D call. In germline, CDR1 is LNHDA, CDR2 SQIVND (reference sequence). Trimming shortened V by 10 bases and J by 5 bases, and 26 bases separated the two germline ends. The CDR3 is made up of 16 amino acids.

The V gene is TRBV18, the J gene TRBJ2-2; 8 nucleotides match TRBD1. CDR3 length equals 17 residues. Germline CDR1 is KGHSH and CDR2 is LQKENI. V gave up 4 bases and J gave up 0 bases; unmatched junction bases: 7. CDR3 residues: CASSLYDRGANTGELFF. The CDR3 DNA reads as TGTGCCAGCTCACTATATGACAGGGGAGCGAACACCGGGGAGCTGTTTTTT.

The gene calls are TRBV7-6 and TRBJ2-5; D may be TRBD2 (7 bases). V was shortened by 2 bases and J by 5 bases, with 18 bases between the two germline ends. The CDR3 totals 16 residues. Looked up from germline, CDR1 is SGHVS and CDR2 is FNYEAQ. In nucleotides, the CDR3 is TGTGCCAGCAGCTTAAGGGGCCGGGGGGCGAAGGAGACCCAGTACTTC. Translating gives CASSLRGRGAKETQYF.

The chain has TRBV18 and TRBJ2-5; D not resolved. In germline, CDR1 is KGHSH, CDR2 LQKENI. The CDR3 is 13 residues long. The V gene lost 1 base and the J gene lost 4 bases, with 7 bases spanning the gap. The CDR3 is CASSPLLVETQYF. For the CDR3, the DNA is TGTGCCAGCTCACCACTTTTAGTAGAGACCCAGTACTTC.

This clone was recorded once. The chain employs TRBV10-1 and TRBJ2-7; no reliable D call. CDR3 length: 13 amino acids. V lost 4 bases and J lost 4, with 11 bases in between. Germline assignment: CDR1 WNHNN and CDR2 SYGVQD (reference sequence). CDR3 sequence (DNA): TGCGCCAGCAGTGTGAACGTGGGTTACGAGCAGTACTTC. Its protein is CASSVNVGYEQYF.

The rearrangement links TRBV18 to TRBJ2-5; 11 bases agree with TRBD2. CDR1 is KGHSH, CDR2 LQKENI, per germline. The junction had 9 bases not matched to a gene; V was cut back by 1 base and J by 5 bases. The CDR3 totals 17 residues. The CDR3 is CASSPRIAGGPWETQYF. The CDR3, as DNA: TGTGCCAGCTCACCACGAATAGCGGGAGGGCCCTGGGAGACCCAGTACTTC.

The chain has TRBV4-3 and TRBJ2-7; maybe TRBD1 (5 bases). This CDR3 has 15 amino acids. Per the germline V gene, CDR1 is LGHNA and CDR2 is YSLEER. V was pared by 4 bases and J by 2 bases, with 15 bases between. CDR3 bases: TGCGCCAGCAGCCGATCAGGGTCGGGCCCCTACGAGCAGTACTTC. Encoded protein: CASSRSGSGPYEQYF.

The genes are TRBV2 and TRBJ2-3; 7 bases line up with TRBD2. Per germline, CDR1 SNHLY and CDR2 FYNNEI. The J segment lost 2 bases and the V segment lost 8 bases, leaving 1 base of the junction unmatched. The CDR3 covers 12 residues. DNA for the CDR3: TGTGCCAGCGGGACTATCACAGATACGCAGTATTTT. This gives the protein CASGTITDTQYF.

A single count supports this clone. The V gene is TRBV25-1, the J gene TRBJ1-4, with D perhaps matching TRBD1 (6 bases). The V and J ends lost 4 bases and 10 bases respectively, with 16 bases between them. The CDR3 runs 14 residues. Germline CDR1 MGHDK, CDR2 SYGVNS. CDR3 loop: CASSATNRVGKLFF. DNA of the CDR3: TGTGCCAGCAGTGCGACGAACAGGGTAGGAAAACTGTTTTTT.

The chain carries TRBV11-2 and TRBJ2-7, with TRBD1 identical over 8 bases. There are 14 residues in the CDR3. Germline V gene data show CDR1 as SGHAT and CDR2 as FQNNGV. V was clipped by 7 bases and J by 4 bases; unmatched bases: 9. CDR3 sequence reads: CASNRQGAEYEQYF. The CDR3 DNA sequence: TGTGCCAGCAATCGCCAGGGGGCCGAATACGAGCAGTACTTC.

The chain combines TRBV5-1 with TRBJ2-1; 10 bases fit TRBD2. CDR3 length: 17 amino acids. Per germline, CDR1 SGHRS and CDR2 YFSETQ. The junction had 9 bases not matched to a gene; V was cut back by 0 bases and J by 6 bases. The CDR3 sequence is CASSLAPSGRSINEQFF. The CDR3 bases are TGCGCCAGCAGCTTGGCCCCTAGCGGGAGAAGTATCAATGAGCAGTTCTTC. Variable domain in full (rest from reference TRBV5-1 and TRBJ2-1): KAGVTQTPRYLIKTRGQQVTLSCSPISGHRSVSWYQQTPGQGLQFLFEYFSETQRNKGNFPGRFSGRQFSNSRSEMNVSTLELGDSALYLCASSLAPSGRSINEQFFGPGTRLTVL.

The rearrangement uses TRBV5-1 and TRBJ2-7; TRBD2 aligns across 7 bases. The trim removed 4 bases at V and 2 bases at J, leaving 9 bases unmatched. Germline assignment: CDR1 SGHRS and CDR2 YFSETQ. This CDR3 spans 15 amino acids. The CDR3 DNA reads as TGCGCCAGCAGCCTCGGTGGCGGGAGTGCCTACGAGCAGTACTTC. Translating gives CASSLGGGSAYEQYF.

The chain combines TRBV19 with TRBJ2-5; D remains unclear. Trimming took off 5 bases at V and 2 bases at J, with 12 bases between the two ends. Germline CDR1 and CDR2: LNHDA and SQIVND (reference sequence). CDR3 length: 14 amino acids. CDR3 amino acids: CASSSGRRQETQYF. CDR3 DNA sequence: TGTGCCAGTAGTTCCGGACGGAGACAAGAGACCCAGTACTTC.

This chain connects TRBV2 to TRBJ2-5; D possibly corresponds to TRBD2 (5 bases). The germline CDR1 and CDR2 sequences are SNHLY and FYNNEI. Trimming left V 2 bases short and J 3 bases short, with 10 bases between. The CDR3 loop spans 14 amino acids. CDR3 DNA: TGTGCCAGCAGTGAAAGCACGGGAAAAGAGACCCAGTACTTC. Amino acids: CASSESTGKETQYF.

J is TRBJ2-3 and V is TRBV28; no clear D gene. Trimming stripped 6 bases from V and 2 bases from J, with 15 bases between. Germline CDR1 and CDR2: MDHEN and SYDVKM. This CDR3 region has 15 residues. The DNA for the CDR3 is TGTGCCAGCAGCTCCGTCGGTCCAGACACAGATACGCAGTATTTT. Translation: CASSSVGPDTDTQYF. Drawing the rest from reference TRBV28 and TRBJ2-3, the complete variable domain is DVKVTQSSRYLVKRTGEKVFLECVQDMDHENMFWYRQDPGLGLRLIYFSYDVKMKEKGDIPEGYSVSREKKERFSLILESASTNQTSMYLCASSSVGPDTDTQYFGPGTRLTVL.

The chain recombines TRBV6-6 with TRBJ1-2; no definite D call. The CDR3 totals 11 residues. Germline V gene lookup returns CDR1 MNHNY and CDR2 SVGAGI (reference sequence). Trimming took 5 bases from V and 5 from J, leaving 6 bases between them. The CDR3 DNA sequence: TGTGCCAGCAGTCTGGATTATGGCTACACCTTC. It codes for CASSLDYGYTF.

J is TRBJ2-7 and V is TRBV5-1; weak D call: TRBD1 (6 bases). Per the germline V gene, CDR1 is SGHRS and CDR2 is YFSETQ. The CDR3 consists of 14 residues. Trimming stripped 5 bases from V and 3 bases from J, with 15 bases between. The CDR3 DNA sequence: TGCGCCAGCAGTCCGCTAGTACAGGGCTACGAGCAGTACTTC. Translation: CASSPLVQGYEQYF.

The V and J genes are TRBV28 and TRBJ2-7; D uncertain. CDR1 and CDR2 (germline): MDHEN, SYDVKM. The CDR3 has 13 amino acids. The germline V and J ends were trimmed by 6 bases and 1 base, with 10 bases remaining between them. The chain's CDR3 is CASSPTESYEQYF. CDR3 sequence (DNA): TGTGCCAGCAGCCCGACCGAATCCTACGAGCAGTACTTC.

V usage is TRBV19 and J usage is TRBJ2-1; 10 nucleotides match TRBD1. The CDR3 runs to 14 residues. The V gene end was trimmed by 5 bases and the J gene end by 7 bases; junction bases not matched to a gene: 5. The germline V gene encodes CDR1 LNHDA and CDR2 SQIVND (reference sequence). The CDR3 reads CASSRDRGSNEQFF. In DNA form, the CDR3 reads TGTGCCAGTAGTCGGGACAGGGGTTCTAATGAGCAGTTCTTC.

This clone came up once. The rearrangement links TRBV7-2 to TRBJ1-4; the D is unclear. Germline assignment: CDR1 SGHTA and CDR2 FQGNSA. Trimming removed 5 bases at V and 0 bases at J, with 7 bases between. CDR3 length equals 14 residues. The CDR3 DNA reads as TGTGCCAGCAGCCCTCAGGCAACTAATGAAAAACTGTTTTTT. Translation gives CASSPQATNEKLFF. Drawing the rest from reference TRBV7-2 and TRBJ1-4, the complete variable domain is GAGVSQSPSNKVTEKGKDVELRCDPISGHTALYWYRQSLGQGLEFLIYFQGNSAPDKSGLPSDRFSAERTGGSVSTLTIQRTQQEDSAVYLCASSPQATNEKLFFGSGTQLSVL.